This T cell receptor beta chain was profiled in a study of cytomegalovirus exposure and HLA in healthy donors. General study points: Available immune exposure information covered CMV serostatus only.

The CDR3 sequence is 18 residues long. J was trimmed by 0 bases and V by 6 bases; bases with no gene match: 7. Germline CDR1 SGHAT, CDR2 FQNNGV. About this clone itself: Its antigen is as yet unknown.

The study ran its PCR with 60 Vbeta and 13 Jbeta primers. The assay was immunoSEQ multiplex PCR, and TCRdb's table has in-frame clones only and misses some. Of some 77,000 clones in the sample, over 70% were seen once. The origin of this receptor is a woman in her thirties or forties in good health and CMV-seronegative. The specimen sequenced was PBMCs. V usage is TRBV11-2 and J usage is TRBJ2-3, with 15 bases aligning to TRBD2. The CDR3 DNA reads as TGTGCCAGCAGAGCTGGGACTAGCGGGGGGTGGAGCACAGATACGCAGTATTTT. Protein product: CASRAGTSGGWSTDTQYF.